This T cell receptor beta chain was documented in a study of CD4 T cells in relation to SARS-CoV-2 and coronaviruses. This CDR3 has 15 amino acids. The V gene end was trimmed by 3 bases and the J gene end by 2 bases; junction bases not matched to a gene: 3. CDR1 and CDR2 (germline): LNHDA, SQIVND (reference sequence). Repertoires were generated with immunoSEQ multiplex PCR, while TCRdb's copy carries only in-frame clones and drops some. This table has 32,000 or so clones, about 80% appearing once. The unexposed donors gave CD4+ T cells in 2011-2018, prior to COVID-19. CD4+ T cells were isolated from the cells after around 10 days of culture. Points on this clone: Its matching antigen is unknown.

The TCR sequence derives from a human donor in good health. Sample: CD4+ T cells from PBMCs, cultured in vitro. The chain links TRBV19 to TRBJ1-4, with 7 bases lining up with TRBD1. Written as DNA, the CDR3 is TGTGCCAGTAGTATCACAGGGGTGACTAATGAAAAACTGTTTTTT. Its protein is CASSITGVTNEKLFF.